This T cell receptor (beta chain) was obtained from a study of blood T cell repertoires in COVID-19. Across the study: Acute and convalescent COVID-19 specimens originated in the United States, Italy and Spain. T cells, B-cell-depleted T cells, or PBMCs supplied cDNA or gDNA.

V trimming: 2 bases; J trimming: 4 bases; junction bases outside the gene matches: 4. This CDR3 region has 14 residues. Germline values: CDR1 SEHNR, CDR2 FQNEAQ (reference sequence). The authors' processing: Reference gene primers were amplified, and this amplification served to estimate nucleated cell counts. The method was immunoSEQ multiplex PCR; TCRdb's version includes in-frame clones alone and lacks a portion of them. Clone size and the V and J calls come from that table; the DNA yielded D and trimming. The table shows a few hundred thousand clones, with around 84% occurring only once. The clonotype originates from a woman between 65 and 79 years old with active or convalescent COVID-19. This chain links TRBV7-9 with TRBJ1-2; 7 nucleotides align to TRBD1. Sequenced input: peripheral blood. CDR3 region: CASSLQGGGYGYTF. CDR3 nucleotides: TGTGCCAGCAGCTTACAAGGGGGCGGCTATGGCTACACCTTC.